This T cell receptor (beta chain) was found in a study of cytomegalovirus exposure and HLA in healthy donors. About the study: Earlier, 150 million to 200 million T cells were analyzed, and over 95 million unique TCR beta sequences were found among them.

Study-wide results and limits: The productive fraction for most TCR beta V segments was about 87% or about 30% in an earlier analysis. According to the study, 160 or so TCR beta chains were cytomegalovirus-associated.

Use of 60 Vbeta and 13 Jbeta primers characterized the PCR. TCRdb's table, derived via immunoSEQ multiplex PCR, lists solely in-frame clones and lacks some. The repertoire holds about 38,000 clones, with about 66% as singletons. The V segment lost 1 base and the J segment 5 bases; nucleotides outside the gene matches: 7. Germline V CDR1 and CDR2: KGHSH, LQKENI. This CDR3 region has 16 residues. Concerning this clone: Its specificity is not known.

The chain has TRBV18 and TRBJ2-2; 7 bases align to TRBD2. The sequence came from a man in his fifties or sixties in good health and CMV-seropositive. The specimen was PBMCs. The CDR3 DNA reads as TGTGCCAGCTCACCACAAGCGGGGAGATTTACCGGGGAGCTGTTTTTT. As protein: CASSPQAGRFTGELFF.